The entry below gives a single T cell receptor (beta chain) sequence along with its context. The antigen is not known. The sample is drawn from a study of identical twins. Germline assignment: CDR1 SGHDT and CDR2 YYEEEE. V dropped 3 bases and J dropped 5; count of bases not matched to a gene: 5. The CDR3 is 14 amino acids. Whole-study findings and limits: Researchers caution that invariant MAIT and iNKT cells could partly confound zero-insertion analyses. High-abundance cord blood beta clonotypes had fewer insertions; memory repertoires showed none. Instead of following the same donors, the conclusions were based on cross-sectional statistical analysis.

Unique molecular identifiers were present on cDNA, and template switching added a universal primer site. TCRdb used MiXCR to reprocess the 5' RACE reads, holding one entry per CDR3 protein. The repertoire holds roughly 230,000 distinct CDR3 sequences, with about 8.5% as singletons. These data are also associated with another study on yellow fever vaccine responses in identical twins.

The source is a woman under 30 in good health. The sample taken for sequencing was CD8+ T cells sorted from blood. The J gene is TRBJ2-1, the V gene TRBV5-6, with TRBD2 matching over 7 bases. CDR3 nucleotides: TGTGCCAGCAGCTCGGGACTAATACACAATGAGCAGTTCTTC. Translation gives CASSSGLIHNEQFF.